Sequencing of this T cell receptor beta chain was carried out in a study of multiple sclerosis patients with progressive multifocal leukoencephalopathy (dated 2019 in TCRdb). Some background on the complete study: Peripheral T and B cells were examined in MS patients who went on to develop PML (4 under natalizumab, 1 after alemtuzumab) as well as in treated patients who did not. Two patients on natalizumab who later developed PML were tracked over time from before therapy, through 6 and 12 months, up to PML onset. The goal of the study was to detect any JC virus-specific or public T-cell expansions that arose at the time of PML onset. Results the study describes overall, beyond this receptor: Analysis was restricted to peripheral blood, although for natalizumab-associated PML, cerebrospinal fluid or brain lymphocytes might be more informative. Only PML patients had TRB clones above 0.5% frequency, but the clones expanded at PML onset were already present before and during natalizumab therapy. When PML developed, no shared TRBV or TRBJ gene usage and no preferred TRBV-TRBJ pairings were found. Lower normalized Shannon entropy suggested less diverse TRB repertoires in most PML patients, whereas the natalizumab-treated controls showed values near 1. With only a small, descriptive cohort, it remained unclear whether the findings reflect JC virus infection or general immunocompromise.

Using the immunoSEQ two-step multiplex PCR at survey-level depth, TRB CDR3 regions were amplified from genomic DNA. Each PCR was spiked with synthetic inline TR CDR3 controls spanning all V-J pairings to estimate template counts and remove amplification bias. Reads went through processing to reduce amplification and sequencing bias, and quantification was done against synthetic TR CDR3 analogs. The paper's data handling went like this. In ImmunoSEQ Analyzer, raw data were processed so that out-of-frame sequences and CDR3s with stop codons were removed, with gene names following IMGT nomenclature. Repertoire diversity was summarized as normalized Shannon entropy, defined as 1 minus Pielou's evenness. Two TRB sequences were counted as identical only if the two sequences had the same V gene, J gene and CDR3. Public PML clonotypes were CDR3s shared by two or more PML-onset samples but absent earlier, in controls, and in public databases. Skylign with the observed count method was used to analyze CDR3 amino acid composition at each position. This is the immuneACCESS table as TCRdb keeps it, with only in-frame sequences that have V and J called. A part of the clones is gone; compared with another copy, unresolved V genes explain less than half, and the rest is unexplained. V and J calls and clone size follow that table, whereas D and trimming were derived from the DNA. The sample data list approximately 28,000 clones, and approximately 88% of these were observed just once. In total, the top ten clones hold about 5.7% of the sample.

The germline V gene (reference sequence) sets CDR1 to SGHNT and CDR2 to YYREEE. Trimming takes 6 bases from V and 4 bases from J, and the germline ends sit 10 bases apart. There are 12 amino acids in the CDR3, from cysteine to phenylalanine inclusive. The sequence is cut down to CDR3 DNA, 36 bases in frame from base 1. The time point label corresponds to: time of PML onset. The treatment or condition label for this specimen denotes: on natalizumab therapy at sampling. Diagnosis of PML relied on clinical and MRI findings, with confirmation coming from detection of JC virus DNA in cerebrospinal fluid. Among the natalizumab-treated patients, PML showed up after anywhere between 16 and 56 months of natalizumab therapy. Every listed patient had received interferon beta before, and every PML patient was female. Blood samples for T3 were taken at PML onset. Ficoll-Hypaque density gradient centrifugation was used to isolate peripheral blood mononuclear cells.

Comments on this clone: No cognate antigen has been identified for it. No clone much larger than this one lies a single base away; base qualities are absent.

The V gene is TRBV5-4 and the J gene is TRBJ1-2, with no confident D gene call. The clonotype originates from a woman aged 40 to 49 with progressive multifocal leukoencephalopathy. Sample: PBMCs, taken from a patient treated with natalizumab. Read as DNA, the sequence is TGTGCCAGCACCGATGGGGTCTATGGCTACACCTTC. It encodes CASTDGVYGYTF. Supplemented by the reference TRBV5-4 and TRBJ1-2 proteins around the CDR3, the complete variable domain is ETGVTQSPTHLIKTRGQQVTLRCSSQSGHNTVSWYQQALGQGPQFIFQYYREEENGRGNFPPRFSGLQFPNYSSELNVNALELDDSALYLCASTDGVYGYTFGSGTRLTVV.